This TCR beta chain was profiled in a study of identical twins. Notes on the study in general: An excess of low generation probability was shown by twin-shared out-of-frame alpha sequences.

The length of the CDR3 is 12 residues. Trimming cost V 4 bases and J 1 base, with 5 bases left between them. Germline lookup yields CDR1 SGHRS and CDR2 YFSETQ. TCRdb used MiXCR to reprocess the 5' RACE reads, holding one entry per CDR3 protein. The data show around 240,000 distinct CDR3 sequences, about 7.3% seen once. At least ten counts were recorded for this clonotype. Its antigen is not identified. This sample was also put to use in a study of yellow fever vaccine responses in identical twins.

This TCR came from a young woman in good health. The sequenced sample was memory (CD45RO+) T cells sorted from blood. The chain links TRBV5-1 to TRBJ1-1, with D unclear. CDR3 sequence reads: CASSLTNTEAFF. For the CDR3, the DNA is TGCGCCAGCAGCCTAACGAACACTGAAGCTTTCTTT.